This T cell receptor beta chain is drawn from a study of blood T cell repertoires in COVID-19. The overall study: T cells, B-cell-depleted T cells, or PBMCs supplied cDNA or gDNA.

This clone has only one observation. V lost 2 bases, J lost 6 bases, and 16 bases lay in between. CDR1 and CDR2 (germline): MNHEY, SVGAGI. This CDR3 is 15 amino acids long. Sequencing used immunoSEQ multiplex PCR; TCRdb keeps in-frame clones, though not all of them. The sample has some 210,000 clones, approximately 78% seen once. Sequenced material: PBMCs or T cells enriched from blood (not recorded which). The clonotype was recovered from a middle-aged man who had recovered from COVID-19. The chain carries TRBV6-5 and TRBJ1-2; weak D call: TRBD1 (6 bases). CDR3 in DNA: TGTGCCAGCAGTTACGACAGGAATTGGGACGATGGCTACACCTTC. Protein product: CASSYDRNWDDGYTF.